This is a list of T cell receptor beta chains from one sample in a study of cytomegalovirus exposure and HLA in healthy donors. TCRdb's table, derived via immunoSEQ multiplex PCR, lists solely in-frame clones and lacks some. The sample records 140,000 to 150,000 clones, just under 85% being singletons. The specimen was PBMCs. Source of these receptors: a woman aged 55-75 years in good health and CMV-seropositive. The conserved cysteine and the conserved F or W are not part of the CDR3 here. The order of the fields is V gene, J gene, CDR3 protein.

TRBV9	TRBJ1-3	ASSVGDRSPGNTIY
TRBV19	TRBJ1-4	ASSKQGQSEKLF
TRBV15	TRBJ1-1	ATSRDADTEAF
TRBV28	TRBJ1-1	ASRQGIVTEAF
TRBV2	TRBJ2-7	ASSVSYDQY
TRBV7-7	TRBJ2-2	ASSLNPGGNTGELF
TRBV30	TRBJ1-5	AWSVRGGGSNQPQH
TRBV11-3	TRBJ2-7	ASSIQQGAYEQY
TRBV28	TRBJ2-1	ASTLRTSGSWEQF
TRBV7-8	TRBJ2-1	ASSTLGEISYNEQF
TRBV2	TRBJ1-5	ATSDSNYQPQH
TRBV7-9	TRBJ2-1	ASSLTQGQNEQF
TRBV2	TRBJ2-2	ASARDNTGELF
TRBV19	NA	ASSDSYSSYEQY
TRBV5-4	TRBJ2-3	ASSPNRADTQY
TRBV29-1	TRBJ1-1	SVVFWASDEFNTEAF
TRBV15	TRBJ2-7	ATSLQGSYEQY